This TCR beta chain was recorded in a study of OX40 agonist ivuxolimab in advanced cancers. The method was immunoSEQ multiplex PCR; TCRdb's version includes in-frame clones alone and lacks a portion of them. The sample records 30,000 to 35,000 clones, around 90% being singletons. As regards this clone: Its specificity is unknown.

Findings and caveats of the study: The study observed clonal expansion of CD4+ and CD8+ blood T cells by week 6 at 0.1 to 3.0 mg/kg. The study found that CD8+ T cells averaged more expanded clones than CD4+.

V lost 4 bases and J 0 bases, leaving 19 bases between the germline ends. Germline V gene sequence: CDR1 SGHAT, CDR2 FQNNGV. The CDR3 sequence is 18 residues long. Sequenced here: CD4+ or CD8+ T cells sorted from blood, sampled in a trial of the OX40 agonist ivuxolimab. The source is an adult with an advanced solid tumor such as melanoma, head and neck, liver or kidney cancer. This chain connects TRBV11-2 to TRBJ2-1, with D perhaps TRBD2 (6 bases). The CDR3 region has the DNA TGTGCCAGCAGCTCAAGACTAGTCCTGGTGAGCTCCTACAATGAGCAGTTCTTC. Amino acid sequence: CASSSRLVLVSSYNEQFF. Full variable domain (remainder filled in from reference TRBV11-2 and TRBJ2-1): EAGVAQSPRYKIIEKRQSVAFWCNPISGHATLYWYQQILGQGPKLLIQFQNNGVVDDSQLPKDRFSAERLKGVDSTLKIQPAKLEDSAVYLCASSSRLVLVSSYNEQFFGPGTRLTVL.